This entry describes one T cell receptor beta chain. Sequencing used immunoSEQ multiplex PCR; TCRdb keeps in-frame clones, though not all of them. The sample has just under 95,000 clones; roughly 92% are singletons. This sample is drawn from a study of T cell changes during pregnancy in multiple sclerosis. CDR1 and CDR2 (germline): SQVTM, ANQGSEA. Trimming took off 4 bases at V and 1 base at J, with 10 bases between the two ends. The CDR3 is 13 residues long. The specimen was peripheral blood, collected in the first trimester of pregnancy. This receptor was obtained from a female donor with multiple sclerosis, enrolled in a pregnancy study. The V call is TRBV29-1, the J call TRBJ2-5; D perhaps matches TRBD1 (5 bases). In nucleotides, the CDR3 is TGCAGCGTTGCAGGGAATTTCCAAGAGACCCAGTACTTC. It specifies CSVAGNFQETQYF.